This T cell receptor beta chain was sequenced during a study of T cell changes during pregnancy in multiple sclerosis. The CDR3 consists of 14 residues. In germline, CDR1 is SGHTA, CDR2 FQGNSA. V was trimmed by 5 bases and J by 0 bases, leaving 7 bases between them. Generated by immunoSEQ multiplex PCR, the TCRdb table keeps only in-frame clones and is missing some. The sample holds approximately 30,000 clones, around 90% seen once. The sequences come from CD4+ T cells from peripheral blood mononuclear cells, collected in the first trimester of pregnancy. This TCR was sampled from a female donor in good health, enrolled as a control in a pregnancy study. This chain joins TRBV7-2 and TRBJ2-2; D is possibly TRBD1 (5 bases). CDR3 protein: CASSRQSNTGELFF. CDR3 DNA sequence: TGTGCCAGCAGCCGACAGTCGAACACCGGGGAGCTGTTTTTT.